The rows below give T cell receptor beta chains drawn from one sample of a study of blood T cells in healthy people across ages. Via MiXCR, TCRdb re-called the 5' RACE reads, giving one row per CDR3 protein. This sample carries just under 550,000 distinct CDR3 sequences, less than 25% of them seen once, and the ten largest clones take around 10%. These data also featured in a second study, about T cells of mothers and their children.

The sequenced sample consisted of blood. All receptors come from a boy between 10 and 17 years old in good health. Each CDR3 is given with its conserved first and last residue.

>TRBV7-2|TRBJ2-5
CASSPPRQTQYF
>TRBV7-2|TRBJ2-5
CASSWGQETQYF
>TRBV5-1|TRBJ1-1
CASSLDEEGKGFF
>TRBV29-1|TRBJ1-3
CSLLSGNTIYF
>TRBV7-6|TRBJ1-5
CASSASSNQPQHF
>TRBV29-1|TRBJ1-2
CSVVEATQDGYTF
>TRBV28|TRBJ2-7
CASSAASGSSYEQYF
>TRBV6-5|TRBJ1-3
CASSYSGQGTGNTIYF
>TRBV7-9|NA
CAEGRGYEQYF
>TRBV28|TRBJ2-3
CASSRLAGGPGTTDTQYF
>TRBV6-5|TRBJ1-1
CASSYSILQGLNTETFF
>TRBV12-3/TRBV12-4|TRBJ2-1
CASSSSGLAGKSEQFF
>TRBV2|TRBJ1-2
CATPRDRYYGYTF
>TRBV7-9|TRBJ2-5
CASSQQKLSETQYF
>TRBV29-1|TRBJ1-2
CSAQWAENYGYTF
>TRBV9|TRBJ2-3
CASSVGGANIYTQYF
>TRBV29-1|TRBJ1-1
CSGKRQGVNTEAFF
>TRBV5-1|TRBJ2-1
CASSSKIVGDEQFF
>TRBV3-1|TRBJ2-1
CASSQGGGVPYNEQFF
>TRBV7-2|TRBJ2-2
CASSAPTGELFF
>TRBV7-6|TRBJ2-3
CASSWGQGPDTQYF
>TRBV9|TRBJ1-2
CASSATGGHYGYTF
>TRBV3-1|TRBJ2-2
CASSQEGRGTKNTGELFF
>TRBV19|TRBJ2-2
CASRIAGAGTGELFF
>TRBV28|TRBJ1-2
CASSPPPGGRGYGYTF
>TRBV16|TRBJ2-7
CASSQLHEPYEQYF
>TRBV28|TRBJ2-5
CANTPWRDRETQYF
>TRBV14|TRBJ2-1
CASSQDFSGGALYNEQFF
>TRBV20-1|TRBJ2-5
CSARPTGEETQYF
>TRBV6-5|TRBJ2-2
CASRLQNTGELFF
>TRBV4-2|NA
CASSQDTTSGSRHEQFF
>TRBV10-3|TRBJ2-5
CAISETGGETQYF
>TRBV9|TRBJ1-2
CASSRFRGNYGYTF
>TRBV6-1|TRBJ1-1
CASSTRTGAMNTEAFF
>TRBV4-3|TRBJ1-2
CASSQERQGYNYGYTF
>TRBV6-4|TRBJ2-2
CASSESGSTGELFF
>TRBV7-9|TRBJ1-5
CASSSREANQPQHF
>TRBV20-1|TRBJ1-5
CSARDLSRDVHPQHF
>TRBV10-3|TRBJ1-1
CAINGGLNTEAFF
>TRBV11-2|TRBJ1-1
CASTLAGAVGNTEAFF
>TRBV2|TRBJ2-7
CASSLTGTYEQYF
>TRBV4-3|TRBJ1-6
CASSQERGNTNSPLHF
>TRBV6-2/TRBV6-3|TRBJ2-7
CASSYRLAGGEQYF
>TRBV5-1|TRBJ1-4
CASTKAPGEKLFF
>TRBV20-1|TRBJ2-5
CSAPEWGGETQYF
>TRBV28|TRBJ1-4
CASSFPGQGPLRKLFF
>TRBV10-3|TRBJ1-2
CAISEVSVGYGYTF
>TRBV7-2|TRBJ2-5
CASSLTHVRLEQYF
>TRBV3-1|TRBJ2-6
CASRLQDSGANVLTF
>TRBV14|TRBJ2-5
CASSQFIGGGGETQYF
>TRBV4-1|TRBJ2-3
CASSQGFVTSRTDTQYF
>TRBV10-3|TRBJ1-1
CAIRSPGTLNTEAFF